The 3 T cell receptor beta chains given below trace back to one sample, sequenced in a study of vaccination and CD4 T cells after COVID-19 (dated 2022 in TCRdb). The library was built by means of PCR. These reads were obtained on an Illumina iSeq 100. At the Johns Hopkins FTIC core, DNA from the cultured CD4+ T cells underwent TCR sequencing with the Oncomine TCR Beta short-read assay. TCRdb took the public reads, trimmed them with fastp at Q25, ran MiXCR for clone calling and kept in-frame beta chains. Rows with one shared CDR3 protein collapse into an entry with the most common genes and DNA. Here the sample has about 15,000 distinct CDR3 sequences; around half occur a single time. More than 13% of the sample is taken by the ten largest. In the paper's terms, the treatment or condition label means: approximately nine-day PBMC culture with coronavirus spike peptide pools or control peptides (ViraFEST assay).

For these TCRs, the target antigens are not known. Specimen: CD4+ T cells from blood, cultured in vitro. All receptors come from a human donor who had recovered from COVID-19.

This chain connects TRBV20-1 to TRBJ1-2; D gene unclear. Germline CDR1 reads DFQATT; CDR2 reads SNEGSKA (reference sequence). V was shortened by 3 bases and J by 9 bases, with 11 bases between the two germline ends. The CDR3 length is 11 residues. CDR3 residues: CSASPGKSYTF. The DNA of the CDR3 is TGCAGTGCTAGTCCCGGAAAAAGCTACACCTTC.

This sequence joins TRBV6-1 and TRBJ2-7, with a tentative D call TRBD1 (6 bases). The CDR3 is 15 amino acids. Trimming removed 5 bases at V and 5 bases at J, with 19 bases between. Germline CDR1 MNHNS, CDR2 SASEGT. DNA for the CDR3: TGTGCCAGCAGTACCCCCGGCAGGGGAATTAACGAGCAGTACTTC. Translation gives CASSTPGRGINEQYF.

This clonotype was counted between two and nine times. This sequence joins TRBV7-9 and TRBJ1-2, with TRBD1 identical over 7 bases. The CDR3 has 13 residues. Trimming cost V 5 bases and J 7 bases; bases outside gene matches: 7. The germline gives CDR1 SEHNR, CDR2 FQNEAQ (reference sequence). In nucleotides, the CDR3 is TGTGCCAGCAGCGAAACGCACAGGGGTGGCTACACCTTC. The encoded protein is CASSETHRGGYTF.